The source of this TCR beta chain is a study of blood T cell repertoires in COVID-19. Turning to the study itself: From the United States, Italy and Spain came samples of acute and convalescent COVID-19.

V gave up 5 bases and J gave up 9 bases; unmatched junction bases: 8. Germline V gives CDR1 SGHTA, CDR2 FQGTGA. The CDR3 covers 14 residues. Clones were sequenced by immunoSEQ multiplex PCR, and TCRdb holds only the in-frame ones, with some missing. The data contain 230,000 or so clones, more than 85% of them singletons. Input material: peripheral blood. V and J are TRBV7-3 and TRBJ1-2; 11 nucleotides align to TRBD1. This clonotype originated in a man in his forties with active or convalescent COVID-19. CDR3: CASSPGTGGESYTF. CDR3 DNA sequence: TGTGCCAGCAGCCCCGGGACAGGGGGGGAGAGCTACACCTTC.